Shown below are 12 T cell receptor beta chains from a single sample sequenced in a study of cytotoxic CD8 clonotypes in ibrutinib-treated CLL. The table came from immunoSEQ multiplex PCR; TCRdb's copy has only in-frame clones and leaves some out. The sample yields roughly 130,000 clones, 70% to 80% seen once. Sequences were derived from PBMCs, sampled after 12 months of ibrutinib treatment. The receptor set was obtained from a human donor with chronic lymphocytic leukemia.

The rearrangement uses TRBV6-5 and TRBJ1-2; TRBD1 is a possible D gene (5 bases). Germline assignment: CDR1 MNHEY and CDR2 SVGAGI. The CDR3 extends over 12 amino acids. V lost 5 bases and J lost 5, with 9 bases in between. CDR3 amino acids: CASSPGAYGYTF. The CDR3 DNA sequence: TGTGCCAGCAGTCCTGGGGCATATGGCTACACCTTC.

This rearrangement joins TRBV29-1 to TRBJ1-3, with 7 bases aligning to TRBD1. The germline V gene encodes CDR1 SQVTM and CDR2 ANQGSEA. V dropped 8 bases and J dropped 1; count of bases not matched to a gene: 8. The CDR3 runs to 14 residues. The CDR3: CSISPTGSGNTIYF. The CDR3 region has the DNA TGCAGCATAAGCCCGACAGGGTCTGGAAACACCATATATTTT.

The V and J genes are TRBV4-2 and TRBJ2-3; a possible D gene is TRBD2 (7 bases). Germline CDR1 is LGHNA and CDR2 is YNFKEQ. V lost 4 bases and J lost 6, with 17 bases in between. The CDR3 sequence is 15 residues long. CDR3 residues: CASSRGGAPLDTQYF. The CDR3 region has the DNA TGTGCCAGCAGCCGGGGGGGGGCGCCCCTTGATACGCAGTATTTT.

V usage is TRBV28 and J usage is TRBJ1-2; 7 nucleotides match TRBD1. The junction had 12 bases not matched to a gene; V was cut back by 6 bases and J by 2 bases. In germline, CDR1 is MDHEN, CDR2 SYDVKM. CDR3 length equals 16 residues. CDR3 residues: CASRVPPGQTNYGYTF. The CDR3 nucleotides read TGTGCCAGCAGGGTACCCCCGGGACAGACCAACTATGGCTACACCTTC.

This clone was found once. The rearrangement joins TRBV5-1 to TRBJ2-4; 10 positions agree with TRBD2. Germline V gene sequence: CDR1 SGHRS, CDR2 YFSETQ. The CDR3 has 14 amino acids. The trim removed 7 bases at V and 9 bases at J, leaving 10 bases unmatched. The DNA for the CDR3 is TGCGCCAGCCGAGGGGCTAGCGGGAGTGCCATTCAGTACTTC. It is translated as CASRGASGSAIQYF.

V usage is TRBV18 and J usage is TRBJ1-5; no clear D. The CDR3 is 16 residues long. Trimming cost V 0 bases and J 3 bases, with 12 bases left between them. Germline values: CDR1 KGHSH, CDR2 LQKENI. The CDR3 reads CASSPPGGSLNQPQHF. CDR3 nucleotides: TGTGCCAGCTCACCACCGGGCGGGTCCCTCAATCAGCCCCAGCATTTT.

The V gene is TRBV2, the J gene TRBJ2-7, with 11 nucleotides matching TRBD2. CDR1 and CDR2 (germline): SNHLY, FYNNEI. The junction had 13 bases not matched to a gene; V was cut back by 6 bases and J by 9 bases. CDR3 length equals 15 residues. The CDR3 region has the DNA TGTGCCAGCAGCACGCGACGGACTAGCGGGCTCAGGCAGTACTTC. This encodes CASSTRRTSGLRQYF. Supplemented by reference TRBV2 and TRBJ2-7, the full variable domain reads EPEVTQTPSHQVTQMGQEVILRCVPISNHLYFYWYRQILGQKVEFLVSFYNNEISEKSEIFDDQFSVERPDGSNFTLKIRSTKLEDSAMYFCASSTRRTSGLRQYFGPGTRLTVT.

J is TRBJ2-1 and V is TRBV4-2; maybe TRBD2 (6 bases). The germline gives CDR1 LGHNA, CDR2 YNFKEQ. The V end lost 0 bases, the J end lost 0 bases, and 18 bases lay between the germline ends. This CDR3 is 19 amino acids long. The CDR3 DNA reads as TGTGCCAGCAGCCAAGAAGGATGGGGGGACTTAAGCTCCTACAATGAGCAGTTCTTC. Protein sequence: CASSQEGWGDLSSYNEQFF.

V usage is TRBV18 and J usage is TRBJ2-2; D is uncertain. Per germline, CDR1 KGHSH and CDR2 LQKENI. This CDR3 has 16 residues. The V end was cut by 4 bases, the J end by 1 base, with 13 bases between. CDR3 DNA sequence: TGTGCCAGCTCACAAGAATTCCACGAGAACACCGGGGAGCTGTTTTTT. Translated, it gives CASSQEFHENTGELFF.

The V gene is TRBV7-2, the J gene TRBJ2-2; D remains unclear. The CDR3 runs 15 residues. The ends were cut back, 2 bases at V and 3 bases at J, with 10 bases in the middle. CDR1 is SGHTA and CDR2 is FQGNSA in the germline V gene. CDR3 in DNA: TGTGCCAGCAGCTTAACTTCGTACCACACCGGGGAGCTGTTTTTT. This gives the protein CASSLTSYHTGELFF.

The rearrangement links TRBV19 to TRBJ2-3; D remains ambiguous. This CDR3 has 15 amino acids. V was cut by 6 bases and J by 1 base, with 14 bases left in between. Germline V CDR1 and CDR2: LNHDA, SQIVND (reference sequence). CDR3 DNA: TGTGCCAGTAGCAGTATACTCGGCGGCACAGATACGCAGTATTTT. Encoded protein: CASSSILGGTDTQYF.

CDR3 sequence: CASSQDLLGLAGSTDTQYF. CDR3 sequence (DNA): TGTGCCAGCAGCCAAGATCTTCTGGGACTAGCGGGGAGCACAGATACGCAGTATTTT. This chain uses TRBV4-2 with TRBJ2-3; TRBD2 matches at 13 bases. Germline V gives CDR1 LGHNA, CDR2 YNFKEQ. The CDR3 length is 19 residues. The ends lost 0 bases at V and 0 bases at J; junction bases unmatched: 6.